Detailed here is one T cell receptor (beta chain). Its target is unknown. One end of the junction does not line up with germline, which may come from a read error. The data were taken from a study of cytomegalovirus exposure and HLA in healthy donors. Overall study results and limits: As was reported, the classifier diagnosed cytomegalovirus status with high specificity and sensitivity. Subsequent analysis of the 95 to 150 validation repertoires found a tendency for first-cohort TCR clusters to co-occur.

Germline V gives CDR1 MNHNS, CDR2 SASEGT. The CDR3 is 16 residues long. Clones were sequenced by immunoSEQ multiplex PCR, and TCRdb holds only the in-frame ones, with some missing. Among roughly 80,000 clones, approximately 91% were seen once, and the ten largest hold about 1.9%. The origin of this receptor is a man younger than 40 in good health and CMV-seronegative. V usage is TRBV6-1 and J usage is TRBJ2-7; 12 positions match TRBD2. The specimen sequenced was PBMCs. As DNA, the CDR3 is TGTGCCAGCAGTGTTCGACTAGCGGGAGACTCCCACGAGCAGTACTTC. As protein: CASSVRLAGDSHEQYF.